This T cell receptor (beta chain) was sequenced in a study of T cells in Graves' hyperthyroidism and ophthalmopathy. Study-level findings and limits: The model foresaw ophthalmopathy a median around 6.4 months prior to onset. Most clonotypes that expanded in the thyroid above 0.001 also showed up in blood. Ophthalmopathy and stable hyperthyroidism were separated by a 13 V-J model.

Amplified TCR beta CDR3 regions derived from RNA transcripts. First-round RT-PCR of the TCR CDR3 relied on the HTBI primer set. TCRdb independently ran MiXCR on the multiplex PCR reads; one entry per CDR3 protein. The sample holds fewer than 55,000 distinct CDR3 sequences, roughly half seen once. As to this clonotype: As yet, its antigen is unknown.

With V trimmed by 0 bases and J by 4 bases, 7 bases remained unmatched. Germline loops: CDR1 SGDLS, CDR2 YYNGEE. This CDR3 spans 15 amino acids. Hyperthyroidism was newly diagnosed in patients aged 18 to 65 (duration under 2 months). The specimen was peripheral blood or thyroid tissue (not recorded which). This rearrangement joins TRBV9 to TRBJ2-7; 7 bases fit TRBD2. The TCR was taken from a man younger than 35 with Graves' hyperthyroidism. The CDR3 is CASSVGEGPEYEQYF. The CDR3 nucleotides read TGTGCCAGCAGCGTAGGGGAGGGACCTGAGTACGAGCAGTACTTC.